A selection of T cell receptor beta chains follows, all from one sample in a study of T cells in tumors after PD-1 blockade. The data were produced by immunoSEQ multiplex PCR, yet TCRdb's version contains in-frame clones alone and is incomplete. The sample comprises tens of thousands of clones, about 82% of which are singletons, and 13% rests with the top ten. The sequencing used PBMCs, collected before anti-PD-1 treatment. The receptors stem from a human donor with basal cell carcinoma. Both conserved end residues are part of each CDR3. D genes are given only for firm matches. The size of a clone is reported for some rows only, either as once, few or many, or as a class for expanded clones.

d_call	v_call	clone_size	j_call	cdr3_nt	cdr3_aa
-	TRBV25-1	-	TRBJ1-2	TGTGCCAGCAGTACAGCCTTCTATGGCTACACCTTC	CASSTAFYGYTF
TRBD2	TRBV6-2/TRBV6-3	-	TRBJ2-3	TGTGCCAGCAGTTACGAAAGGACTAGCGTAACAGATACGCAGTATTTT	CASSYERTSVTDTQYF
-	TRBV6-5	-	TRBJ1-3	TGTGCCAGCGATGAGTTACAGGGCGCCGGAAACACCATATATTTT	CASDELQGAGNTIYF
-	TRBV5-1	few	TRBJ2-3	TGCGCCAGCAGCTCAGGGACTCCCCGAACAGATACGCAGTATTTT	CASSSGTPRTDTQYF
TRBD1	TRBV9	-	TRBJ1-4	TGTGCCAGCAGCGCCACAGGGGGCGCGAATGAAAAACTGTTTTTT	CASSATGGANEKLFF
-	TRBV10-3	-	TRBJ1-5	TGTGCCATCCAAGGGCTGATCAATCAGCCCCAGCATTTT	CAIQGLINQPQHF
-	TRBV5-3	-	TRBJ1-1	TGTGCCAGAAGCTTTTCCGACTGTCACAGGGAGAACACTGAAGCTTTCTTT	CARSFSDCHRENTEAFF
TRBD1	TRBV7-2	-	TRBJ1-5	TGTGCCAGCAGCGGCCAGGGGGCGCATCAGCCCCAGCATTTT	CASSGQGAHQPQHF
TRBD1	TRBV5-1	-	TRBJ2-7	TGCGCCAGCAGCTTGGCCGGGACAGGGGTCGACGAGCAGTACTTC	CASSLAGTGVDEQYF
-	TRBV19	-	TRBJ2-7	TGTGCCAGTAGTCGGGACCGCACCTACTCCTACGAGCAGTACTTC	CASSRDRTYSYEQYF
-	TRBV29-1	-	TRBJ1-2	TGCAGCGTTGGTGGCTACACCTTC	CSVGGYTF
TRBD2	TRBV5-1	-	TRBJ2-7	TGCGCCAGCAGCTGGAAACCAGGGACTAGCGTCTACGAGCAGTACTTC	CASSWKPGTSVYEQYF
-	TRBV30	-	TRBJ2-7	TGTGCCTGGACCCACGGTTCCTACGAGCAGTACTTC	CAWTHGSYEQYF
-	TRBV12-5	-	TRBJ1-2	TGTGCTAGTGGTTCTATCCGGGACATCGGATACTATGGCTACACCTTC	CASGSIRDIGYYGYTF
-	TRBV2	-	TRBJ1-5	TGTGCCAGCAGTGAATCCAGGGAGGCAGGCGGTCAGCCCCAGCATTTT	CASSESREAGGQPQHF
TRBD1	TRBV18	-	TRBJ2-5	TGTGCCAGCTCACCATATCACACAGGGGCACAAGAGACCCAGTACTTC	CASSPYHTGAQETQYF
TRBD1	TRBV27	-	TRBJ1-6	TGTGCCAGCAGTTCACGGACAGGGGGGACCTCTTCTAATTCACCCCTCCACTTT	CASSSRTGGTSSNSPLHF
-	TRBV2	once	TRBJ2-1	TGTGCCAGCAGGGATGGTGTGGGGTACAATGAGCAGTTCTTC	CASRDGVGYNEQFF
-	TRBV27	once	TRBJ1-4	TGTGCCAGCAGTTTATCGGCCGGGTCCGGGGAAAAACTGTTTTTT	CASSLSAGSGEKLFF
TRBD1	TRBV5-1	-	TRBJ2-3	TGCGCCAGCAGCTTTAGTCGGACAGGCGCTACGCAGTATTTT	CASSFSRTGATQYF
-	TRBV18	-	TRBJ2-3	TGTGCCAGCTCAACGATTGGGACATTCGGACCGGGCACAGATACGCAGTATTTT	CASSTIGTFGPGTDTQYF
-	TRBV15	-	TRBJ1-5	TGTGCCACCAGCGGCGGGACCGGGGGCAATCAGCCCCAGCATTTT	CATSGGTGGNQPQHF
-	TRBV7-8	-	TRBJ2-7	TGTGCCAGCAGCTTAACGGCCCCTACCTACGAGCAGTACTTC	CASSLTAPTYEQYF
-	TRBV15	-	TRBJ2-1	TGTGCCACCAGCAGATCTGGGACTTTTTACAATGAGCAGTTCTTC	CATSRSGTFYNEQFF
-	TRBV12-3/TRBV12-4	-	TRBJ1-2	TGTGCCAGCAGTTCCTCACCGTATGGCTACACCTTC	CASSSSPYGYTF
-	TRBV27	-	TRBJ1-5	TGTGCCAGCAGTGATGGAAATAGCAATCAGCCCCAGCATTTT	CASSDGNSNQPQHF
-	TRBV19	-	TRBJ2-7	TGTGCCAGTAGTACGGACAGATCCTACGAGCAGTACTTC	CASSTDRSYEQYF
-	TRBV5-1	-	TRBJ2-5	TGCGCCAGCAGCTCTGACGGGACGGGGGCAGAGACCCAGTACTTC	CASSSDGTGAETQYF
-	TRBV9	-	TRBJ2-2	TGTGCCAGCATGGCGGGGTCTAACACCGGGGAGCTGTTTTTT	CASMAGSNTGELFF
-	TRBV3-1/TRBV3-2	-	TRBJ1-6	TGTGCCAGCAGCCGGAAGGTAGATAATTCACCCCTCCACTTT	CASSRKVDNSPLHF
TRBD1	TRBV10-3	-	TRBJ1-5	TGTGCCATCGGGGACAGGGATACCAATCAGCCCCAGCATTTT	CAIGDRDTNQPQHF
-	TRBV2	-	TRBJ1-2	TGTGCCAGCAGTGAAGAACAAACTGCGGGTGGCTACACCTTC	CASSEEQTAGGYTF
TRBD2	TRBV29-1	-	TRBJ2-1	TGCAGCGTTGAAAGCGGGGGCCCCCCCAATGAGCAGTTCTTC	CSVESGGPPNEQFF
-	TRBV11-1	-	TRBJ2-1	TGTGCCAGCAGCTTAGCGAGGGGATTCTCCTACAATGAGCAGTTCTTC	CASSLARGFSYNEQFF
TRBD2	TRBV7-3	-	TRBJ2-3	TGTGCCAGCAGCTCCGGACTAGCGACAGATACGCAGTATTTT	CASSSGLATDTQYF
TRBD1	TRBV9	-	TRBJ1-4	TGTGCCAGCAGCGGTGGGACAGCGCAGATTTCGGGAAAACTGTTTTTT	CASSGGTAQISGKLFF
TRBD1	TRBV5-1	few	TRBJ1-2	TGCGCCAGCAACCCAGGGGGCAACTATGGCTACACCTTC	CASNPGGNYGYTF
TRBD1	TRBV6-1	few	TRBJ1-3	TGTGCCAGCAGTGAACAAGGGACAGCAGGAAACACCATATATTTT	CASSEQGTAGNTIYF
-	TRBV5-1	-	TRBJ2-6	TGCGCCAGCAGCTTCTCGGGTTCGGGCGTCCTGACTTTC	CASSFSGSGVLTF
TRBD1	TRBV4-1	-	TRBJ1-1	TGCGCCAGCAGCACTAGAAGGACAGGCATCGTGTCCACTGAAGCTTTCTTT	CASSTRRTGIVSTEAFF
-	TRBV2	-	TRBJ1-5	TGTGCCAGCAGGGGGGGGACGGTGGGTCAGCCCCAGCATTTT	CASRGGTVGQPQHF
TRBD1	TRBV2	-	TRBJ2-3	TGTGCCAGCAGCCCCGGGACAGCTAGCACAGATACGCAGTATTTT	CASSPGTASTDTQYF
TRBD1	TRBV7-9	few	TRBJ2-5	TGTGCCAGCAGCAAGTCGACAGGGGTGAGGGAGACCCAGTACTTC	CASSKSTGVRETQYF
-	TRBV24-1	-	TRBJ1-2	TGTGCCACCAGTGTCGGGGTTGGCTACACCTTC	CATSVGVGYTF
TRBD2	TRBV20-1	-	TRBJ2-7	TGCAGTGCTAGTCTAACTAGCGGGGGGACCTACGAGCAGTACTTC	CSASLTSGGTYEQYF
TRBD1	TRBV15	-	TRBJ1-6	TGTGCCACCAGCAGAGGCAAGGACAGGGGTTCACCCCTCCACTTT	CATSRGKDRGSPLHF
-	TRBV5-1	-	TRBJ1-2	TGCGCCAGCAGCTTGGCCCCCCATAGAACTAGGGGTGGCTACACCTTC	CASSLAPHRTRGGYTF
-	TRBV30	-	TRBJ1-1	TGTGCCTGGACTCAGGGACAGAACACTGAAGCTTTCTTT	CAWTQGQNTEAFF
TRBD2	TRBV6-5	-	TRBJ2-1	TGTGCCAGCAGTCTAGCGGCATCCTACAATGAGCAGTTCTTC	CASSLAASYNEQFF
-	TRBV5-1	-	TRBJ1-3	TGCGCCAGCAGCCCGGTGGCAGGGGTGAGAAACACCATATATTTT	CASSPVAGVRNTIYF
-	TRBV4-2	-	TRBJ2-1	TGTGCCAGCAGCCAAGATGATAATGAGCAGTTCTTC	CASSQDDNEQFF
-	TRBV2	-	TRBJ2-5	TGTGCCAGCAGTTCTTTTCAGGAGGCTTGGGAGACCCAGTACTTC	CASSSFQEAWETQYF
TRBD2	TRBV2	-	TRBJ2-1	TGTGCCAGCAGACTATCTAGCGGGGGGCGAAATGAGCAGTTCTTC	CASRLSSGGRNEQFF
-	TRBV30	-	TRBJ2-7	TGTGCCTGGCAGGTTTCCTACGAGCAGTACTTC	CAWQVSYEQYF
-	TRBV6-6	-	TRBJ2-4	TGTGCCAGCAGCCTCAGGGGTCTAGCCAAAAACATTCAGTACTTC	CASSLRGLAKNIQYF
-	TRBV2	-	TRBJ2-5	TGTGCCAGCAGTGGTTACCAAGAGACCCAGTACTTC	CASSGYQETQYF
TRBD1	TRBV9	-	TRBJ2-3	TGTGCCAGCAGCGCCTTTAGTGGAAGGGGGCGTCGAGATACGCAGTATTTT	CASSAFSGRGRRDTQYF
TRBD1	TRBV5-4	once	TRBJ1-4	TGTGCCAGCAGCAAGATGTTAACCTCAGGGGGCGGGACTAATGAAAAACTGTTTTTT	CASSKMLTSGGGTNEKLFF
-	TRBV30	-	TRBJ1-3	TGTGCCTGGAGTGTAGGAAACACCATATATTTT	CAWSVGNTIYF
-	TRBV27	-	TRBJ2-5	TGTGCCAGCAGTCAATCCTCAGGGTTCGGGGAGACCCAGTACTTC	CASSQSSGFGETQYF